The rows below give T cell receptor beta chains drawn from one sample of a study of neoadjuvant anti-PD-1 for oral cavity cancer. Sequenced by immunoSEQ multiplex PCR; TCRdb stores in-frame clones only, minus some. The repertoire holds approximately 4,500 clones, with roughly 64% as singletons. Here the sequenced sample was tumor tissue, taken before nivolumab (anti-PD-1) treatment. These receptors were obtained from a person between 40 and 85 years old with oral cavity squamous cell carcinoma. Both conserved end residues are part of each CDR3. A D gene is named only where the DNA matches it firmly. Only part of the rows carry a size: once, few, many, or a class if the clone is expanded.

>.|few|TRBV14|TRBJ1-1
CASSQVGRYTEAFF
TGTGCCAGCAGCCAAGTAGGGCGGTACACTGAAGCTTTCTTT
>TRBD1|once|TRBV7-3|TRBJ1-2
CASSSRTGLGGYTF
TGTGCCAGCAGCTCCCGGACAGGGCTTGGTGGCTACACCTTC
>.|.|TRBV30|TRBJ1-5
CAWRGQSGQPQHF
TGTGCCTGGAGAGGGCAATCCGGTCAGCCCCAGCATTTT
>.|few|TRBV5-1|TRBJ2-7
CASSLSWVSYEQYF
TGCGCCAGCAGCTTATCTTGGGTATCCTACGAGCAGTACTTC
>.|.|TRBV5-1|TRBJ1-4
CASSLGRSATNEKLFF
TGCGCCAGCAGCTTGGGACGGAGTGCAACTAATGAAAAACTGTTTTTT
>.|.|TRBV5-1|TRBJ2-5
CASSLDLGALRETQYF
TGCGCCAGCAGCTTGGATCTGGGGGCTTTGAGGGAGACCCAGTACTTC
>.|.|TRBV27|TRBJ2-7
CASSLGYTYEQYF
TGTGCCAGCAGTTTAGGCTATACCTACGAGCAGTACTTC
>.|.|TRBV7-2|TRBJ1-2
CAEGKGSHGYTF
TGTGCCGAGGGAAAGGGTAGTCACGGCTACACCTTC
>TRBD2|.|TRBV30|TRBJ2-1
CAWSVGSLAGGEFF
TGTGCCTGGAGTGTAGGTTCCTTAGCGGGGGGAGAGTTCTTC
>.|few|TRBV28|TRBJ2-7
CASRSEAGTYEQYF
TGTGCCAGCAGGTCCGAGGCGGGCACCTACGAGCAGTACTTC
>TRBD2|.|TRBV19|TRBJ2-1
CASSILAGGPREQFF
TGTGCCAGTAGTATTTTAGCGGGGGGCCCCCGTGAGCAGTTCTTC
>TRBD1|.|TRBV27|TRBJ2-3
CASSLGQGALVTQYF
TGTGCCAGCAGTTTGGGACAGGGGGCGCTTGTTACGCAGTATTTT
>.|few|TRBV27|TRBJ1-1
CASSTVGTEAFF
TGTGCCAGCAGTACTGTGGGCACTGAAGCTTTCTTT